Shown below are 9 T cell receptor beta chains from a single sample sequenced in a study of PD-1 blockade in mismatch repair-deficient tumors. The protocol was immunoSEQ multiplex PCR, while the TCRdb copy is restricted to in-frame clones and leaves out a portion. Seen here are around 130,000 clones, 85% to 90% observed once, and the top ten hold about an eighth. Sequences were derived from peripheral blood, sampled 72 weeks after starting pembrolizumab. The receptors shown here come from an adult with mismatch repair-deficient cancer.

The chain combines TRBV29-1 with TRBJ2-4, with 7 bases that match TRBD1. J gave up 7 bases and V 4 bases, and 4 bases lay outside the gene matches. CDR1 is SQVTM, CDR2 ANQGSEA, per germline. There are 12 residues in the CDR3. For the CDR3, the DNA is TGCAGCGTTGTTGGACAGGTTAACATTCAGTACTTC. It specifies CSVVGQVNIQYF.

The V gene is TRBV29-1, the J gene TRBJ2-1; D uncertain. The CDR3 is made up of 12 amino acids. Deletions cut 6 bases from V and 12 bases from J, with 18 bases between. CDR1 is SQVTM and CDR2 is ANQGSEA in the germline V gene. As DNA, the CDR3 is TGCAGCGTCCTCACCCCCCCTTCGGGGCAGTTCTTC. It is translated as CSVLTPPSGQFF.

CDR3 in DNA: TGTGCTAGTGGTAGCCGGGACAGGGCCGTCCACGAGCAGTACTTC. This gives the protein CASGSRDRAVHEQYF. The gene calls are TRBV12-5 and TRBJ2-7; TRBD1 aligns across 9 bases. Germline assignment: CDR1 LGHNT and CDR2 FRNRAP. CDR3 size: 15 residues. J was trimmed by 5 bases and V by 5 bases; bases with no gene match: 10.

The CDR3 is CASSLGQPFGYTF. CDR3 nucleotide sequence: TGCGCCAGCAGCCTGGGACAGCCTTTCGGCTACACCTTC. The rearrangement uses TRBV5-1 and TRBJ1-2; TRBD1 matches at 7 bases. This CDR3 contains 13 residues. Trimming removed 4 bases from V and 8 bases from J; junction bases left unmatched: 8. Germline CDR1 and CDR2: SGHRS and YFSETQ.

V usage is TRBV4-3 and J usage is TRBJ2-6; 10 nucleotides match TRBD1. Germline V lookup: CDR1 LGHNA, CDR2 YSLEER. The CDR3 has 16 residues. The J segment lost 4 bases and the V segment lost 0 bases, leaving 0 bases of the junction unmatched. The CDR3 nucleotides are TGCGCCAGCAGCCAAGAGGGACAGGGGGGGGCCAACGTCCTGACTTTC. Its protein is CASSQEGQGGANVLTF.

The chain recombines TRBV5-8 with TRBJ2-7; D might be TRBD1 or TRBD2, each matching 5 bases. This CDR3 has 13 amino acids. The V gene lost 6 bases and the J gene lost 3 bases, with 13 bases spanning the gap. The V gene's germline CDR1 is SGHTS and CDR2 YDEGEE. For the CDR3, the DNA is TGTGCCAGCACCGAGGGGCTAGGCTACGAGCAGTACTTC. Encoded protein: CASTEGLGYEQYF.

This chain joins TRBV30 and TRBJ1-1, with D possibly TRBD1 on 5 matching bases. The CDR3 consists of 12 residues. CDR1 and CDR2 from the germline V gene are GTSNPN and SVGIG (reference sequence). The germline V and J ends were trimmed by 2 bases and 6 bases, with 10 bases remaining between them. This CDR3 is CAWSLPGPEAFF. As DNA, the CDR3 is TGTGCCTGGAGTCTCCCGGGACCTGAAGCTTTCTTT.

The V gene is TRBV10-3, the J gene TRBJ2-2; D remains unclear. Trimming removed 6 bases from V and 6 bases from J, with 8 bases in between. The CDR3 sequence is 12 residues long. The germline V gene encodes CDR1 ENHRY and CDR2 SYGVKD. The CDR3 DNA is TGTGCCATCAGCAACAACGCCGGGGAGCTGTTTTTT. This sequence encodes CAISNNAGELFF.

V gene TRBV4-2 combines with J gene TRBJ2-2; D is unresolved. V lost 1 base and J 0 bases, leaving 6 bases between the germline ends. The germline V gene has CDR1 LGHNA and CDR2 YNFKEQ. This CDR3 comprises 15 residues. CDR3: CASSQGTTNTGELFF. The CDR3 coding sequence is TGTGCCAGCAGCCAAGGGACCACGAACACCGGGGAGCTGTTTTTT.